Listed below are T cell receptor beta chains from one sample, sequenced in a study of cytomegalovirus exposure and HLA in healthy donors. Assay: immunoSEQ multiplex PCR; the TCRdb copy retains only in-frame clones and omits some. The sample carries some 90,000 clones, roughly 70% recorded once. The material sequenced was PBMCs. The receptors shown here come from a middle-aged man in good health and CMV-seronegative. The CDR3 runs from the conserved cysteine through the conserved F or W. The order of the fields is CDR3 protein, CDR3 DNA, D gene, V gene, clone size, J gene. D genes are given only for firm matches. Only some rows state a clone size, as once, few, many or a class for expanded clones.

CDR3 protein: CASSLLAGGWDTQYF
CDR3 DNA: TGTGCCAGCAGCTTACTAGCGGGGGGGTGGGATACGCAGTATTTT
D gene: TRBD2
V gene: TRBV11-2
clone size: .
J gene: TRBJ2-3

CDR3 protein: CASSLATGAYEQYF
CDR3 DNA: TGTGCCAGCAGCTTGGCGACAGGGGCCTACGAGCAGTACTTC
D gene: TRBD1
V gene: TRBV5-4
clone size: .
J gene: TRBJ2-7

CDR3 protein: CAWSGAGNQPQHF
CDR3 DNA: TGTGCCTGGAGTGGGGCAGGCAATCAGCCCCAGCATTTT
D gene: .
V gene: TRBV30
clone size: .
J gene: TRBJ1-5

CDR3 protein: CASSLASLAAYEQYF
CDR3 DNA: TGTGCCAGCAGCTTGGCGAGTCTAGCCGCCTACGAGCAGTACTTC
D gene: .
V gene: TRBV5-6
clone size: .
J gene: TRBJ2-7

CDR3 protein: CASSLNTGGMEPQHF
CDR3 DNA: TGCGCCAGCAGCTTAAATACAGGGGGAATGGAGCCCCAGCATTTT
D gene: TRBD1
V gene: TRBV5-1
clone size: few
J gene: TRBJ1-5

CDR3 protein: CASSRGDTQYF
CDR3 DNA: TGTGCCAGCAGCCGGGGGGATACGCAGTATTTT
D gene: .
V gene: TRBV11-1
clone size: few
J gene: TRBJ2-3

CDR3 protein: CASTLGGAVSTDTQYF
CDR3 DNA: TGCGCCAGCACCTTGGGGGGAGCAGTGAGCACAGATACGCAGTATTTT
D gene: .
V gene: TRBV5-1
clone size: .
J gene: TRBJ2-3

CDR3 protein: CASSLRVGTTNEKLFF
CDR3 DNA: TGTGCCAGCAGCTTACGGGTCGGCACAACTAATGAAAAACTGTTTTTT
D gene: .
V gene: TRBV7-2
clone size: few
J gene: TRBJ1-4

CDR3 protein: CASSPPGQPNQPQHF
CDR3 DNA: TGTGCCAGCTCACCACCGGGACAGCCAAATCAGCCCCAGCATTTT
D gene: TRBD1
V gene: TRBV18
clone size: once
J gene: TRBJ1-5

CDR3 protein: CASSLNSGLAGYTF
CDR3 DNA: TGTGCCAGCAGTTTAAATTCAGGCTTGGCTGGCTACACCTTC
D gene: .
V gene: TRBV27
clone size: .
J gene: TRBJ1-2

CDR3 protein: CASSQSVGGGQPQHF
CDR3 DNA: TGTGCCAGCAGCCAATCAGTCGGGGGTGGACAGCCCCAGCATTTT
D gene: .
V gene: TRBV4-2
clone size: .
J gene: TRBJ1-5

CDR3 protein: CASSYRSLNYGYTF
CDR3 DNA: TGTGCCAGCAGTTACAGATCACTCAACTATGGCTACACCTTC
D gene: .
V gene: TRBV6-5
clone size: .
J gene: TRBJ1-2

CDR3 protein: CASSPPTHYSYEQYF
CDR3 DNA: TGTGCCAGCAGTCCCCCGACCCACTACTCCTACGAGCAGTACTTC
D gene: .
V gene: TRBV28
clone size: .
J gene: TRBJ2-7

CDR3 protein: CASRLLQENQPQHF
CDR3 DNA: TGTGCCAGCCGACTACTGCAAGAAAATCAGCCCCAGCATTTT
D gene: .
V gene: TRBV6-9
clone size: .
J gene: TRBJ1-5

CDR3 protein: CAWRREYNEKLFF
CDR3 DNA: TGTGCCTGGAGAAGAGAGTATAATGAAAAACTGTTTTTT
D gene: .
V gene: TRBV30
clone size: .
J gene: TRBJ1-4

CDR3 protein: CASSDLRTGGVYGYTF
CDR3 DNA: TGTGCCAGCAGTGATCTGAGGACAGGAGGGGTCTATGGCTACACCTTC
D gene: TRBD1
V gene: TRBV25-1
clone size: .
J gene: TRBJ1-2

CDR3 protein: CASSKDRGRTDTQYF
CDR3 DNA: TGTGCCAGCAGCAAGGACAGGGGGCGCACAGATACGCAGTATTTT
D gene: TRBD1
V gene: TRBV5-8
clone size: many
J gene: TRBJ2-3

CDR3 protein: CASSETGYQETQYF
CDR3 DNA: TGTGCCAGCAGCGAGACAGGGTATCAAGAGACCCAGTACTTC
D gene: TRBD1
V gene: TRBV7-9
clone size: .
J gene: TRBJ2-5

CDR3 protein: CASSLSGHNYGYTF
CDR3 DNA: TGCGCCAGCAGCTTGTCCGGACACAACTATGGCTACACCTTC
D gene: .
V gene: TRBV5-1
clone size: .
J gene: TRBJ1-2

CDR3 protein: CASSTRQGAREKLFF
CDR3 DNA: TGTGCCAGCAGTACACGACAGGGGGCACGGGAAAAACTGTTTTTT
D gene: TRBD1
V gene: TRBV28
clone size: .
J gene: TRBJ1-4

CDR3 protein: CASSLRARGNMNTEAFF
CDR3 DNA: TGTGCCAGCAGTTTGAGAGCCAGGGGAAACATGAACACTGAAGCTTTCTTT
D gene: .
V gene: TRBV27
clone size: .
J gene: TRBJ1-1

CDR3 protein: CSEGTGAETQYF
CDR3 DNA: TGCAGCGAGGGGACAGGGGCAGAGACCCAGTACTTC
D gene: TRBD1
V gene: TRBV29-1
clone size: .
J gene: TRBJ2-5

CDR3 protein: CASNLQGGTEAFF
CDR3 DNA: TGTGCCAGCAACCTGCAGGGAGGCACTGAAGCTTTCTTT
D gene: .
V gene: TRBV2
clone size: .
J gene: TRBJ1-1

CDR3 protein: CASSLGVSGQPQHF
CDR3 DNA: TGCGCCAGCAGCTTGGGGGTCTCGGGACAGCCCCAGCATTTT
D gene: .
V gene: TRBV5-1
clone size: .
J gene: TRBJ1-5

CDR3 protein: CASSFPGANTGELFF
CDR3 DNA: TGTGCCAGCAGTTTCCCAGGGGCCAACACCGGGGAGCTGTTTTTT
D gene: .
V gene: TRBV27
clone size: .
J gene: TRBJ2-2

CDR3 protein: CASSSGSGSTGELFF
CDR3 DNA: TGTGCCAGCAGCTCCGGGAGCGGTAGCACCGGGGAGCTGTTTTTT
D gene: .
V gene: TRBV7-8
clone size: .
J gene: TRBJ2-2

CDR3 protein: CASRQGGNGYTF
CDR3 DNA: TGTGCCAGCAGACAAGGGGGAAATGGCTACACCTTC
D gene: .
V gene: TRBV2
clone size: .
J gene: TRBJ1-2

CDR3 protein: CASSARLHPGEKLFF
CDR3 DNA: TGTGCCAGCAGTGCCCGACTTCACCCGGGTGAAAAACTGTTTTTT
D gene: .
V gene: TRBV25-1
clone size: .
J gene: TRBJ1-4

CDR3 protein: CASSVGGGGYNEQFF
CDR3 DNA: TGTGCCAGCAGCGTCGGGGGCGGGGGGTACAATGAGCAGTTCTTC
D gene: TRBD2
V gene: TRBV9
clone size: .
J gene: TRBJ2-1

CDR3 protein: CASSLQGDTEAFF
CDR3 DNA: TGTGCCAGCAGCTTACAGGGGGACACTGAAGCTTTCTTT
D gene: TRBD1
V gene: TRBV7-3
clone size: .
J gene: TRBJ1-1

CDR3 protein: CASSLGTSGGEYNEQFF
CDR3 DNA: TGCGCCAGCAGCTTGGGGACTAGCGGGGGAGAATACAATGAGCAGTTCTTC
D gene: TRBD2
V gene: TRBV5-1
clone size: .
J gene: TRBJ2-1

CDR3 protein: CASSQDKGVINEKLFF
CDR3 DNA: TGCGCCAGCAGCCAAGATAAAGGGGTGATTAATGAAAAACTGTTTTTT
D gene: .
V gene: TRBV4-3
clone size: .
J gene: TRBJ1-4

CDR3 protein: CASSSKGGSSSYNEQFF
CDR3 DNA: TGCGCCAGCAGCTCAAAAGGCGGCAGCAGCTCCTACAATGAGCAGTTCTTC
D gene: .
V gene: TRBV5-1
clone size: .
J gene: TRBJ2-1

CDR3 protein: CASSAKAGGPLADTQYF
CDR3 DNA: TGTGCCAGCAGCGCCAAAGCGGGGGGGCCATTGGCAGATACGCAGTATTTT
D gene: TRBD2
V gene: TRBV7-9
clone size: once
J gene: TRBJ2-3

CDR3 protein: CASSFQGANTGELFF
CDR3 DNA: TGTGCCAGCTCGTTCCAGGGGGCCAACACCGGGGAGCTGTTTTTT
D gene: TRBD1
V gene: TRBV18
clone size: .
J gene: TRBJ2-2

CDR3 protein: CAWSVRAGGLNEQFF
CDR3 DNA: TGTGCCTGGAGTGTACGGGCGGGAGGCCTCAATGAGCAGTTCTTC
D gene: TRBD2
V gene: TRBV30
clone size: once
J gene: TRBJ2-1